This TCR beta chain appears in the sequencing data of a study of graft-versus-host responses after intestinal transplantation. Whole-study context: Every transplant recipient was induced with anti-thymocyte globulin, then maintained on tacrolimus and steroids for about 3 years.

Some clones are missing from TCRdb's copy, which holds only in-frame ones; the method was immunoSEQ multiplex PCR. Among about 98,000 clones listed, approximately 85% were seen once. As for this clone: The antigen remains undetermined.

Study-wide results and limits: Allograft clonal ratios (graft-versus-host to host-versus-graft) were high in patients who had graft-donor T cell macrochimerism. The authors found GvH clones in recipient marrow, some appearing first in ileum or blood. Early post-transplant declines in HvG were associated with peak levels of circulating GvH clones.

V lost 3 bases to trimming and J lost 2 bases; unmatched junction nucleotides: 8. Per the germline V gene, CDR1 is MDHEN and CDR2 is SYDVKM. This CDR3 has 16 amino acids. The chain combines TRBV28 with TRBJ2-3, with TRBD2 identical over 7 bases. The sequence was obtained from a human patient who received an intestinal transplant, so some T cells may come from the graft donor. The sample here was PBMCs, taken 255 days after intestinal transplant. The CDR3 protein is CASSFGRERPTDTQYF. CDR3 coding DNA: TGTGCCAGCAGTTTTGGGCGGGAGCGACCCACAGATACGCAGTATTTT.